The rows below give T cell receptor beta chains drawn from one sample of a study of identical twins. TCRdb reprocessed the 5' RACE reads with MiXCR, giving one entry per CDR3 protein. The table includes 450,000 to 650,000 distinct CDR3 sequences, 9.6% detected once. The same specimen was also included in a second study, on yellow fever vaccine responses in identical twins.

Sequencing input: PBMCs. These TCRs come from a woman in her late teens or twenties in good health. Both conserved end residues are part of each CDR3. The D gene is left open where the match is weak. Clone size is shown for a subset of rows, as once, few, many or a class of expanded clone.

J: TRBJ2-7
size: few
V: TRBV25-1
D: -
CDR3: CASSMRDSLPYEQYF
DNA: TGTGCCAGCAGTATGCGGGACAGTCTGCCCTACGAGCAGTACTTC

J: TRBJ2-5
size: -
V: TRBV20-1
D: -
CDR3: CSASIPGRGSGTQYF
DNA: TGCAGTGCTAGTATTCCTGGTCGGGGTTCGGGGACCCAGTACTTC

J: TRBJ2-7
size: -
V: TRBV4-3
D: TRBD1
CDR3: CASSQEMAGGYEQYF
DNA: TGCGCCAGCAGCCAAGAAATGGCAGGGGGCTACGAGCAGTACTTC

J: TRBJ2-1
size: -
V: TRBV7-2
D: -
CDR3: CASSPRLVAEQFF
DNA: TGTGCCAGCAGCCCGCGACTAGTTGCTGAGCAGTTCTTC

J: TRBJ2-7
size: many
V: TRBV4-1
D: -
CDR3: CASSQDPGRFLSEQYF
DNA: TGCGCCAGCAGCCAAGATCCGGGACGGTTTCTTAGTGAGCAGTACTTC

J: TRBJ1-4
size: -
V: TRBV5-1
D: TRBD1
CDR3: CASSPWTGPNEKLFF
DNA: TGCGCCAGCAGCCCGTGGACAGGTCCTAATGAAAAACTGTTTTTT

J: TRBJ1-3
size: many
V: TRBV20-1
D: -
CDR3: CSAPLSGNTIYF
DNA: TGCAGTGCTCCTCTGAGCGGAAACACCATATATTTT

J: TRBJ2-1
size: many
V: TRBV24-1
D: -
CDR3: CATSDNTAVGQFF
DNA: TGTGCCACCAGTGATAATACCGCCGTGGGGCAGTTCTTC

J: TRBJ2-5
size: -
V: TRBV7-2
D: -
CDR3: CASSLTAVVQETQYF
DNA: TGTGCCAGCAGCTTGACTGCGGTTGTACAAGAGACCCAGTACTTC

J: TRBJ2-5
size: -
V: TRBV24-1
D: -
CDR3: CATTDGPFQETQYF
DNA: TGTGCCACCACTGACGGACCGTTCCAAGAGACCCAGTACTTC

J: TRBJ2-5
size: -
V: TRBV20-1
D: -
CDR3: CSARRPRGVETQYF
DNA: TGCAGTGCTAGGAGGCCTAGGGGGGTAGAGACCCAGTACTTC

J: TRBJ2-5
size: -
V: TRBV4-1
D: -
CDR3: CASSQDGLRPETQYF
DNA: TGCGCCAGCAGCCAAGATGGGCTTAGACCGGAGACCCAGTACTTC

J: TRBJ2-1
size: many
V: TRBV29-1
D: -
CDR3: CSVDNEQFF
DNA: TGCAGCGTTGATAATGAGCAGTTCTTC

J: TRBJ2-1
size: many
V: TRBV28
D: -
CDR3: CASSVPGGVSQGEQFF
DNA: TGTGCCAGCAGTGTTCCAGGGGGGGTGTCCCAGGGTGAGCAGTTCTTC

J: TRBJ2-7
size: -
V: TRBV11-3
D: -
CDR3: CASSLGSGNVDEQYF
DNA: TGTGCCAGCAGCTTAGGTTCCGGTAACGTGGACGAGCAGTACTTC

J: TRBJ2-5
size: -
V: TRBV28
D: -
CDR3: CASSSPPYGETQYF
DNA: TGTGCCAGCAGTTCCCCCCCCTATGGGGAGACCCAGTACTTC

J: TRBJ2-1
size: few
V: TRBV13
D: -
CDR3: CASSVMGAGDLNEQFF
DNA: TGTGCCAGCAGCGTCATGGGGGCGGGAGATTTGAATGAGCAGTTCTTC

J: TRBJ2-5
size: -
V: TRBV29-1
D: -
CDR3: CSSGTQYF
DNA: TGCAGTTCGGGGACCCAGTACTTC

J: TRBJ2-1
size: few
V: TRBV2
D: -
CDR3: CASSEDRLKFF
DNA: TGTGCCAGCAGTGAAGACAGGTTGAAGTTCTTC

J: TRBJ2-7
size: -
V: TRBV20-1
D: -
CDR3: CSASTGTVHGGLYEQYF
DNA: TGCAGTGCGTCAACCGGGACAGTTCACGGGGGCCTCTACGAGCAGTACTTC

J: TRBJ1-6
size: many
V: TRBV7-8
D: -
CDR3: CASSLAGNNSPLHF
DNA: TGTGCCAGCAGCTTAGCAGGAAATAATTCACCCCTCCACTTT

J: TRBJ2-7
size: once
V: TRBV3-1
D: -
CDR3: CASSQANPSYEQYF
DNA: TGTGCCAGCAGCCAAGCCAACCCCTCCTACGAGCAGTACTTC

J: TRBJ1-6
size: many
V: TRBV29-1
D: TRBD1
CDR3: CSVDFVTGDNSPLHF
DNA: TGCAGCGTTGACTTCGTGACAGGGGATAATTCACCCCTCCACTTT

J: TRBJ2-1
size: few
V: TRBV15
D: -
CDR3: CATSRGEEGYNEQFF
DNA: TGTGCCACCAGCAGAGGGGAGGAGGGGTACAATGAGCAGTTCTTC

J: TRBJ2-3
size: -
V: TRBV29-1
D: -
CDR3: CSALLGGTDTQYF
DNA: TGCAGCGCCCTACTAGGGGGTACAGATACGCAGTATTTT

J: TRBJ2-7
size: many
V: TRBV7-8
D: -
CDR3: CASSFGPASYEQYF
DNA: TGTGCCAGCAGCTTCGGACCCGCCTCCTACGAGCAGTACTTC

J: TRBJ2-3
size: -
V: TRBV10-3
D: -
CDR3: CAISERETTSTDTQYF
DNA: TGTGCCATCAGTGAAAGGGAGACAACTAGCACAGATACGCAGTATTTT

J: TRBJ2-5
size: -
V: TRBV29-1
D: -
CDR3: CSVDRVEGQETQYF
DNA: TGCAGCGTTGATCGAGTTGAGGGGCAAGAGACCCAGTACTTC

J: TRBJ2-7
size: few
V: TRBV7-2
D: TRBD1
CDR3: CASSPRQGSLREQYF
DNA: TGTGCCAGCAGCCCGCGACAGGGATCTTTGAGGGAGCAGTACTTC

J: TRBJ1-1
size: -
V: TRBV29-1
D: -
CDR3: CSVVLQLNTEAFF
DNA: TGCAGCGTTGTTTTACAGTTAAACACTGAAGCTTTCTTT

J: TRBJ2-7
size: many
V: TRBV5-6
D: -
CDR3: CASSSRTYEQYF
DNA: TGTGCCAGCAGCTCCAGGACGTACGAGCAGTACTTC

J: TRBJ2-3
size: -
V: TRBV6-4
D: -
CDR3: CASSDSISAGIDTQYF
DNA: TGTGCCAGCAGTGACTCGATATCTGCGGGAATAGATACGCAGTATTTT

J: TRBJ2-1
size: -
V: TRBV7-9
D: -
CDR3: CASSPQLSGTKSSEQFF
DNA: TGTGCCAGCAGCCCCCAGTTAAGCGGGACAAAGAGCAGCGAGCAGTTCTTC

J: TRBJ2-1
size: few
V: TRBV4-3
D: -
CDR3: CASSHRGNEQFF
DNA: TGCGCCAGCAGCCACAGGGGAAATGAGCAGTTCTTC

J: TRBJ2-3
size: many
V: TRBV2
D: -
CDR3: CASPNSRSDTQYF
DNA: TGTGCCAGCCCTAACTCCCGGTCAGATACGCAGTATTTT